This passage covers 9 T cell receptor beta chains from one sample sequenced in a study of siplizumab effects on memory and regulatory T cells. TCRdb's table, derived via immunoSEQ multiplex PCR, lists solely in-frame clones and lacks some. The sample contains over 100,000 clones, about 93% of which appear only once. The sample taken for sequencing was CD4+ T cells sorted from blood. These receptors all come from a human donor in good health.

The chain combines TRBV19 with TRBJ1-1; D is uncertain. The CDR3 sequence is 13 residues long. CDR1 is LNHDA and CDR2 is SQIVND in the germline V gene (reference sequence). Trimming removed 5 bases from V and 1 base from J, with 8 bases in between. DNA for the CDR3: TGTGCCAGTAGTGTACAGAGGAACACTGAAGCTTTCTTT. Translation: CASSVQRNTEAFF.

V is TRBV5-1 and J is TRBJ1-4; D gene uncertain. The germline gives CDR1 SGHRS, CDR2 YFSETQ. CDR3 length: 15 residues. V was cut by 1 base and J by 0 bases, with 7 bases left in between. Here the CDR3 reads CASSLNHATNEKLFF. Here the CDR3 DNA reads TGCGCCAGCAGCTTGAATCATGCAACTAATGAAAAACTGTTTTTT.

This sequence joins TRBV6-5 and TRBJ1-5; TRBD1 matches 10 bases. The length of the CDR3 is 14 residues. CDR1 is MNHEY, CDR2 SVGAGI, per germline. V shed 6 bases, J shed 4 bases, and the junction held 3 bases outside the gene matches. CDR3 coding DNA: TGTGCCAGCAGGGGACAGGGGCCTAATCAGCCCCAGCATTTT. It yields the protein CASRGQGPNQPQHF.

This chain uses TRBV5-1 with TRBJ1-4, with 9 bases that match TRBD1. V was pared by 2 bases and J by 8 bases, with 4 bases of the junction left unmatched. Germline V gene data show CDR1 as SGHRS and CDR2 as YFSETQ. This CDR3 region has 14 residues. CDR3 region: CASSLGTGREKLFF. The CDR3, as DNA: TGCGCCAGCAGCTTAGGGACAGGGCGCGAAAAACTGTTTTTT. The complete variable domain, with remaining parts taken from reference TRBV5-1 and TRBJ1-4, reads KAGVTQTPRYLIKTRGQQVTLSCSPISGHRSVSWYQQTPGQGLQFLFEYFSETQRNKGNFPGRFSGRQFSNSRSEMNVSTLELGDSALYLCASSLGTGREKLFFGSGTQLSVL.

This clone was observed once. The chain uses TRBV11-2 and TRBJ2-3, with D maybe TRBD1 (6 bases). Germline CDR1 is SGHAT and CDR2 is FQNNGV. CDR3 length equals 17 residues. Trimming took off 1 base at V and 0 bases at J, with 14 bases between the two ends. CDR3 DNA sequence: TGTGCCAGCAGCTTAGCTCCCAGGGGTACTAGCACAGATACGCAGTATTTT. It codes for CASSLAPRGTSTDTQYF. Together with reference TRBV11-2 and TRBJ2-3, the CDR3 gives the full variable domain: EAGVAQSPRYKIIEKRQSVAFWCNPISGHATLYWYQQILGQGPKLLIQFQNNGVVDDSQLPKDRFSAERLKGVDSTLKIQPAKLEDSAVYLCASSLAPRGTSTDTQYFGPGTRLTVL.

This rearrangement joins TRBV5-4 to TRBJ2-7, with TRBD1 matching over 9 bases. The CDR3 runs to 14 residues. The trim removed 0 bases at V and 7 bases at J, leaving 5 bases unmatched. Germline V gene data show CDR1 as SGHNT and CDR2 as YYREEE (reference sequence). The DNA of the CDR3 is TGTGCCAGCAGCTTGGCACAGGGGGCGCGGGAGCAGTACTTC. Encoded protein: CASSLAQGAREQYF.

This chain links TRBV2 with TRBJ1-6; D may be TRBD1 (6 bases). Germline V CDR1 and CDR2: SNHLY, FYNNEI. The V gene lost 0 bases and the J gene lost 9 bases, with 12 bases spanning the gap. There are 15 residues in the CDR3. This CDR3 is CASSEANRASSPLHF. The CDR3 DNA reads as TGTGCCAGCAGTGAAGCGAACAGGGCGAGTTCACCCCTCCACTTT.

This clone was counted only a few times. Within the sample, other DNA sequences also encode this same CDR3. The chain combines TRBV7-9 with TRBJ1-2; the D gene is possibly TRBD1 (6 bases). The V gene's germline CDR1 is SEHNR and CDR2 FQNEAQ (reference sequence). V gave up 1 base and J gave up 5 bases, with 8 bases separating them. The CDR3 is 13 residues long. DNA of the CDR3: TGTGCCAGCAGCTTAGGGCAGGGGTATGGCTACACCTTC. Protein product: CASSLGQGYGYTF.

The gene calls are TRBV9 and TRBJ2-1, with 10 bases lining up with TRBD2. The CDR3 spans 16 residues. Trimming at V came to 3 bases and at J to 8 bases, leaving 11 bases not matched to a gene. Germline loops: CDR1 SGDLS, CDR2 YYNGEE. This CDR3 is CASSASSGSRFYEQFF. In nucleotides, the CDR3 is TGTGCCAGCAGCGCCTCTAGCGGGAGTAGATTTTATGAGCAGTTCTTC.